Following are 5 T cell receptor beta chains from one sample sequenced in a study of radiotherapy plus CTLA-4 blockade in lung cancer. Profiled with immunoSEQ multiplex PCR; TCRdb holds only in-frame clones, not every one. The sample lists 50,000 to 70,000 clones, 70% to 85% occurring once. Specimen: peripheral blood, collected from a patient treated with radiotherapy plus ipilimumab. These receptors came from a human donor with non-small cell lung cancer who had a partial response to radiotherapy plus ipilimumab.

The chain has TRBV7-9 and TRBJ1-2; D is uncertain. CDR3 length equals 15 residues. Germline CDR1 SEHNR, CDR2 FQNEAQ (reference sequence). V was clipped by 3 bases and J by 6 bases, with 17 bases between them. The CDR3 protein is CASSFQGTGVHGYTF. The DNA of the CDR3 is TGTGCCAGCAGCTTCCAAGGCACGGGAGTCCATGGCTACACCTTC.

The genes are TRBV4-3 and TRBJ2-1; no clear D. The CDR3 has 12 amino acids. Germline V gene sequence: CDR1 LGHNA, CDR2 YSLEER. Trimming stripped 0 bases from V and 8 bases from J, with 5 bases between. CDR3 protein: CASSQDHHEQFF. The CDR3 DNA reads TGCGCCAGCAGCCAAGATCATCATGAGCAGTTCTTC.

The chain couples TRBV4-1 to TRBJ1-5; TRBD1 is a possible D gene (6 bases). The CDR3 has 18 residues. Trimming shortened V by 4 bases and J by 0 bases, and 19 bases separated the two germline ends. Germline V gives CDR1 MGHRA, CDR2 YSYEKL. The CDR3 DNA reads TGCGCCAGCAGCCCGAGTTTTGGGGACACGGGTAGCAATCAGCCCCAGCATTTT. It codes for CASSPSFGDTGSNQPQHF.

This chain links TRBV9 with TRBJ2-1, with a tentative D call TRBD1 (6 bases). Germline V gene data show CDR1 as SGDLS and CDR2 as YYNGEE. This CDR3 has 15 residues. Trimming took off 3 bases at V and 0 bases at J, with 10 bases between the two ends. The CDR3 bases are TGTGCCAGCAGCGCTGGACAGAGCTCCTACAATGAGCAGTTCTTC. The encoded protein is CASSAGQSSYNEQFF.

The chain uses TRBV9 and TRBJ1-1, with D hard to call. V gave up 3 bases and J gave up 0 bases, with 6 bases separating them. The CDR3 contains 13 residues. Germline V gene sequence: CDR1 SGDLS, CDR2 YYNGEE. The CDR3 region is CASSGRVNTEAFF. DNA for the CDR3: TGTGCCAGCAGCGGACGGGTGAACACTGAAGCTTTCTTT. The full variable domain, its missing parts supplied by reference TRBV9 and TRBJ1-1, is DSGVTQTPKHLITATGQRVTLRCSPRSGDLSVYWYQQSLDQGLQFLIQYYNGEERAKGNILERFSAQQFPDLHSELNLSSLELGDSALYFCASSGRVNTEAFFGQGTRLTVV.